Below, 30 T cell receptor beta chains from the same sample are listed, as sequenced in a study of T cell repertoires in cytomegalovirus infection. TCRdb redid the calling of the reads with MiXCR, one entry per CDR3 protein. This sample has 200,000 to 300,000 distinct CDR3 sequences, with approximately 10% found just once. The source material was PBMCs. All receptors come from a human donor in good health (CMV status not recorded). Some clones in this sample may be carry-over from other donors' samples.

This clonotype has at least ten counts. This chain links TRBV12-3 or TRBV12-4 with TRBJ2-3; TRBD2 might be the D (6 bases). This CDR3 comprises 15 residues. The V gene lost 6 bases and the J gene lost 2 bases, with 15 bases spanning the gap. The CDR3 region is CASRPWEVDTDTQYF. The CDR3 coding sequence is TGTGCCAGCAGGCCCTGGGAGGTGGACACAGATACGCAGTATTTT.

The table lists this clonotype with many counts. The V gene is TRBV3-1, the J gene TRBJ1-1, with D uncertain. The CDR3 loop spans 13 amino acids. The germline V gene encodes CDR1 LGHDT and CDR2 YNNKEL (reference sequence). V gave up 0 bases and J gave up 7 bases, with 9 bases separating them. DNA for the CDR3: TGTGCCAGCAGCCAAGATCTGGGAATTGAAGCTTTCTTT. It is translated as CASSQDLGIEAFF.

This clonotype was seen repeatedly, ten times or more. The V call is TRBV7-9, the J call TRBJ2-3; possibly TRBD2 for D (5 bases). The CDR3 totals 17 residues. The V gene's germline CDR1 is SEHNR and CDR2 FQNEAQ (reference sequence). Trimming removed 0 bases from V and 2 bases from J, with 15 bases in between. In nucleotides, the CDR3 is TGTGCCAGCAGCTTAGCCCTCTCGAAAGCGGCCACAGATACGCAGTATTTT. It codes for CASSLALSKAATDTQYF.

This rearrangement joins TRBV4-1 to TRBJ2-3; 8 bases are shared with TRBD2. The CDR3 sequence is 21 residues long. Germline assignment: CDR1 MGHRA and CDR2 YSYEKL. Trimming removed 1 base from V and 3 bases from J; junction bases left unmatched: 21. The CDR3 region has the DNA TGCGCCAGCAGCCAAGTCCCCGGGGTCGGTGCTCGGCAGCGGGAGACAGATACGCAGTATTTT. Encoded protein: CASSQVPGVGARQRETDTQYF.

This clonotype was recorded many times. The V and J genes are TRBV7-2 and TRBJ2-3; D unclear. The CDR3 is made up of 15 amino acids. The ends were cut back, 2 bases at V and 2 bases at J, with 11 bases in the middle. The V gene's germline CDR1 is SGHTA and CDR2 FQGNSA. CDR3 sequence reads: CASSLFAVSTDTQYF. The DNA for the CDR3 is TGTGCCAGCAGCTTATTCGCGGTATCCACAGATACGCAGTATTTT.

This clonotype showed up many times. The chain joins TRBV5-4 to TRBJ2-1; D may correspond to TRBD1 or TRBD2 (7 bases each). This CDR3 has 15 amino acids. V lost 3 bases, J lost 5 bases, and 15 bases lay in between. CDR1 SGHNT and CDR2 YYREEE come from the germline V gene (reference sequence). The CDR3 sequence: CASSSQGGPHNEQFF. The CDR3 bases are TGTGCCAGCAGCTCCCAGGGGGGGCCGCACAATGAGCAGTTCTTC.

This clonotype was seen ten or more times. This rearrangement joins TRBV12-5 to TRBJ2-7; weak D call: TRBD2 (6 bases). This CDR3 has 14 amino acids. Germline V CDR1 and CDR2: LGHNT, FRNRAP. Trimming left V 5 bases short and J 7 bases short, with 18 bases between. The CDR3 coding sequence is TGTGCTAGTGGTCTCGGGGGACCCTCACGGGAGCAGTACTTC. Translating gives CASGLGGPSREQYF.

This clonotype was seen many times. The chain carries TRBV7-2 and TRBJ2-3; D is perhaps TRBD2 (6 bases). This CDR3 is 15 amino acids long. CDR1 is SGHTA and CDR2 is FQGNSA in the germline V gene. Trimming removed 5 bases at V and 3 bases at J, with 15 bases between. Here the CDR3 reads CASSLGEDLTDTQYF. The DNA of the CDR3 is TGTGCCAGCAGCCTCGGGGAGGACCTAACAGATACGCAGTATTTT.

The CDR3 bases are TGCGCCAGCAGCGTAATAGGTTCTAGCGGAGATACGCAGTATTTT. It yields the protein CASSVIGSSGDTQYF. The chain recombines TRBV5-1 with TRBJ2-3; TRBD2 agrees at 7 bases. CDR1 is SGHRS and CDR2 is YFSETQ in the germline V gene. The CDR3 sequence is 15 residues long. Trimming took 4 bases from V and 5 from J; bases not matched to a gene: 10.

This clonotype appeared many times. The chain is built from TRBV7-2 and TRBJ1-1; D possibly corresponds to TRBD1 (6 bases). This CDR3 comprises 15 residues. Trimming took off 1 base at V and 3 bases at J, with 12 bases between the two ends. Germline V gene sequence: CDR1 SGHTA, CDR2 FQGNSA. This CDR3 reads CASSLGGQWDTEAFF. As DNA, the CDR3 is TGTGCCAGCAGCTTAGGTGGACAGTGGGACACTGAAGCTTTCTTT.

At least ten counts were recorded for this clonotype. This rearrangement joins TRBV7-2 to TRBJ1-2; 7 bases line up with TRBD1. V lost 0 bases, J lost 6 bases, and 10 bases stayed unmatched. The CDR3 is 16 amino acids. CDR1 is SGHTA and CDR2 is FQGNSA in the germline V gene. The CDR3 here is CASSLAPQGGRDGYTF. The DNA of the CDR3 is TGTGCCAGCAGCTTAGCCCCCCAAGGGGGCCGGGATGGCTACACCTTC.

This clonotype was detected ten times or more. The chain carries TRBV7-2 and TRBJ1-1, with 8 bases identical to TRBD1. CDR1 is SGHTA and CDR2 is FQGNSA in the germline V gene. V dropped 4 bases and J dropped 5; count of bases not matched to a gene: 3. The length of the CDR3 is 13 residues. CDR3 loop: CASSSRQGTEAFF. The CDR3 coding sequence is TGTGCCAGCAGCTCCAGACAGGGGACTGAAGCTTTCTTT.

The rearrangement joins TRBV5-6 to TRBJ2-3, with TRBD2 as a possible D gene (6 bases). Trimming left V 1 base short and J 2 bases short, with 14 bases between. Per the germline V gene, CDR1 is SGHDT and CDR2 is YYEEEE. This CDR3 spans 16 amino acids. This CDR3 is CASSLQSGGFTDTQYF. The CDR3 nucleotides read TGTGCCAGCAGCTTGCAGAGTGGGGGGTTCACAGATACGCAGTATTTT.

This clonotype showed up many times. The chain has TRBV28 and TRBJ2-7; possibly TRBD1 or TRBD2 for D (5 bases each). In germline, CDR1 is MDHEN, CDR2 SYDVKM. The V end was cut by 0 bases, the J end by 1 base, with 10 bases between. The CDR3 totals 15 residues. CDR3: CASSLWGDQSYEQYF. CDR3 coding DNA: TGTGCCAGCAGTTTATGGGGGGATCAATCCTACGAGCAGTACTTC.

This clonotype turned up a few times. The CDR3 loop is CSARDSTRGGDTQYF. In DNA, the CDR3 is TGCAGTGCTAGAGACTCCACGCGGGGGGGGGATACGCAGTATTTT. V is TRBV20-1 and J is TRBJ2-3, with TRBD2 matching 9 bases. The germline V gene has CDR1 DFQATT and CDR2 SNEGSKA (reference sequence). This CDR3 comprises 15 residues. The junction had 7 bases not matched to a gene; V was cut back by 0 bases and J by 6 bases.

This rearrangement joins TRBV24-1 to TRBJ2-2; D may be TRBD1 (6 bases). The CDR3 loop spans 14 amino acids. The ends were cut back, 2 bases at V and 4 bases at J, with 7 bases in the middle. Looked up from germline, CDR1 is KGHDR and CDR2 is SFDVKD. CDR3 amino acids: CATSDYRATGELFF. In DNA, the CDR3 is TGTGCCACCAGTGATTACAGGGCCACCGGGGAGCTGTTTTTT.

In its sample, this clonotype was seen a few times. This chain joins TRBV19 and TRBJ1-2; D is ambiguous. With 6 bases removed from V and 7 bases from J, the gap between germline ends came to 12 bases. The CDR3 loop spans 12 amino acids. Per the germline V gene, CDR1 is LNHDA and CDR2 is SQIVND (reference sequence). The CDR3 sequence is CASSSGLGGYTF. The DNA for the CDR3 is TGTGCCAGTAGCTCAGGCCTTGGTGGCTACACCTTC.

This clonotype has a count of ten or more. J is TRBJ2-1 and V is TRBV12-3 or TRBV12-4; TRBD2 matches 7 bases. The V gene end was trimmed by 3 bases and the J gene end by 5 bases; junction bases not matched to a gene: 10. The length of the CDR3 is 16 residues. The CDR3 here is CASSLSRGLTDNEQFF. The CDR3 DNA reads as TGTGCCAGCAGTTTGAGTAGGGGACTAACTGACAATGAGCAGTTCTTC.

There are many counts of this clonotype. V usage is TRBV7-2 and J usage is TRBJ1-1; the D gene is possibly TRBD1 (6 bases). Per germline, CDR1 SGHTA and CDR2 FQGNSA. This CDR3 spans 14 amino acids. V was pared by 4 bases and J by 1 base, with 10 bases between. CDR3 DNA sequence: TGTGCCAGCAGCTGGGGGGCGTCGAACACTGAAGCTTTCTTT. Its protein is CASSWGASNTEAFF.

This clonotype was found many times. The V call is TRBV6-8, the J call TRBJ1-1, with D tentatively TRBD1 (6 bases). Germline V lookup: CDR1 MNHGY, CDR2 SAAAGT. CDR3 length: 16 amino acids. Deletions cut 5 bases from V and 3 bases from J, with 19 bases between. The CDR3 protein is CASSLLPPTGYTEAFF. CDR3 nucleotides: TGTGCCAGCAGTCTCCTTCCCCCCACAGGGTACACTGAAGCTTTCTTT.

This clonotype was observed at least ten times. The chain joins TRBV5-4 to TRBJ1-2; D unresolved. The CDR3 length is 15 residues. Trimming removed 4 bases at V and 0 bases at J, with 13 bases between. The germline CDR1 and CDR2 sequences are SGHNT and YYREEE (reference sequence). For the CDR3, the DNA is TGTGCCAGCAGCCGTTCCCCGGCAGCTAACTATGGCTACACCTTC. This encodes CASSRSPAANYGYTF.

The chain is built from TRBV7-9 and TRBJ2-7; weak D call: TRBD1 (5 bases). The CDR3 has 12 residues. V gave up 3 bases and J gave up 5 bases, with 8 bases separating them. The germline V gene has CDR1 SEHNR and CDR2 FQNEAQ (reference sequence). The CDR3 is CASSFRVNEQYF. DNA of the CDR3: TGTGCCAGCAGCTTCAGGGTCAACGAGCAGTACTTC. Full variable domain (remainder filled in from reference TRBV7-9 and TRBJ2-7): DTGVSQNPRHKITKRGQNVTFRCDPISEHNRLYWYRQTLGQGPEFLTYFQNEAQLEKSRLLSDRFSAERPKGSFSTLEIQRTEQGDSAMYLCASSFRVNEQYFGPGTRLTVT.

This clonotype occurred many times. The V call is TRBV7-2, the J call TRBJ2-3; TRBD2 aligns across 10 bases. The CDR3 is made up of 16 amino acids. Trimming cost V 4 bases and J 3 bases; bases outside gene matches: 7. Germline CDR1 SGHTA, CDR2 FQGNSA. This chain's CDR3 is CASSSQASGGTDTQYF. CDR3 in DNA: TGTGCCAGCAGCTCACAGGCTAGCGGGGGTACAGATACGCAGTATTTT. Combining the CDR3 with reference TRBV7-2 and TRBJ2-3 gives the whole variable domain GAGVSQSPSNKVTEKGKDVELRCDPISGHTALYWYRQSLGQGLEFLIYFQGNSAPDKSGLPSDRFSAERTGGSVSTLTIQRTQQEDSAVYLCASSSQASGGTDTQYFGPGTRLTVL.

This clonotype has at least ten counts. The CDR3 spells CASSSYLAAATDTQYF. The CDR3 bases are TGTGCCAGCAGCTCCTACCTCGCGGCAGCGACAGATACGCAGTATTTT. The V and J genes are TRBV14 and TRBJ2-3, with D unresolved. CDR3 length: 16 amino acids. V dropped 5 bases and J dropped 3 bases, with 18 bases sitting between them. The germline V gene encodes CDR1 SGHDN and CDR2 FVKESK.

This clonotype was counted many times. The chain links TRBV29-1 to TRBJ1-2; TRBD1 might be the D (5 bases). Germline loops: CDR1 SQVTM, CDR2 ANQGSEA. This CDR3 comprises 15 residues. The V end was cut by 6 bases, the J end by 7 bases, with 24 bases between. The DNA of the CDR3 is TGCAGCGTCGACCGGGGGATGGGATTAGAGGCTGGCTACACCTTC. It specifies CSVDRGMGLEAGYTF.

This clonotype was counted ten times or more. In nucleotides, the CDR3 is TGTGCCAGCAGCTTAGGGAGCGGGGCCACGAATGAGCAGTTCTTC. Encoded protein: CASSLGSGATNEQFF. The chain joins TRBV7-3 to TRBJ2-1; 7 bases are shared with TRBD2. The CDR3 consists of 15 residues. V shed 2 bases and J 7 bases; nucleotides not matched to a gene: 8. Germline lookup yields CDR1 SGHTA and CDR2 FQGTGA.

This clonotype was observed a handful of times. The chain combines TRBV29-1 with TRBJ2-7; D is unresolved. Germline lookup yields CDR1 SQVTM and CDR2 ANQGSEA. The CDR3 covers 11 residues. Deletions cut 3 bases from V and 7 bases from J, with 10 bases between. CDR3 loop: CSVEVAREQYF. CDR3 DNA sequence: TGCAGCGTTGAGGTAGCTCGGGAGCAGTACTTC.

This clonotype was observed many times. The chain joins TRBV29-1 to TRBJ1-5; D possibly corresponds to TRBD1 (6 bases). Trimming cost V 6 bases and J 2 bases, with 14 bases left between them. This CDR3 region has 14 residues. Germline lookup yields CDR1 SQVTM and CDR2 ANQGSEA. CDR3 coding DNA: TGCAGCGTAACCCAGGGGCCGGGCAATCAGCCCCAGCATTTT. Its protein product is CSVTQGPGNQPQHF. Filled out from reference TRBV29-1 and TRBJ1-5, the complete variable domain reads SAVISQKPSRDICQRGTSLTIQCQVDSQVTMMFWYRQQPGQSLTLIATANQGSEATYESGFVIDKFPISRPNLTFSTLTVSNMSPEDSSIYLCSVTQGPGNQPQHFGDGTRLSIL.

V gene TRBV25-1 combines with J gene TRBJ1-1; D is unresolved. This CDR3 comprises 12 residues. From germline, CDR1 is MGHDK and CDR2 SYGVNS. The V gene lost 1 base and the J gene lost 7 bases, with 7 bases spanning the gap. This CDR3 is CASSEFGDEAFF. CDR3 DNA sequence: TGTGCCAGCAGTGAATTTGGGGATGAAGCTTTCTTT. Together with reference TRBV25-1 and TRBJ1-1, the CDR3 gives the full variable domain: EADIYQTPRYLVIGTGKKITLECSQTMGHDKMYWYQQDPGMELHLIHYSYGVNSTEKGDLSSESTVSRIRTEHFPLTLESARPSHTSQYLCASSEFGDEAFFGQGTRLTVV.

This clonotype occurred a few times. The V and J genes are TRBV20-1 and TRBJ1-3, with unresolved D. Per the germline V gene, CDR1 is DFQATT and CDR2 is SNEGSKA (reference sequence). Trimming pared 2 bases from V and 2 bases from J, leaving 19 bases between. The CDR3 is made up of 17 amino acids. Written as DNA, the CDR3 is TGCAGTGCTAGACTACCTACGAGGCCGGGCGCTGGAAACACCATATATTTT. It encodes CSARLPTRPGAGNTIYF.